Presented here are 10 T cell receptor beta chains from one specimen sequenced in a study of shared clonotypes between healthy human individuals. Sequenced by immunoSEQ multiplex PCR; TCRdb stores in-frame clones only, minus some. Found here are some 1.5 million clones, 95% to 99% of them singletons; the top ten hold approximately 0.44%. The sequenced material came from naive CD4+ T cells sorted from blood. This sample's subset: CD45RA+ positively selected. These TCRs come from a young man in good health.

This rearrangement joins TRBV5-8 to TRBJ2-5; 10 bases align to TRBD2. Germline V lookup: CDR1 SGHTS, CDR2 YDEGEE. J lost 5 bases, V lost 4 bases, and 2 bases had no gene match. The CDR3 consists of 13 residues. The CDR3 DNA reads TGTGCCAGCAGCGATAGCGGGAGGGAGACCCAGTACTTC. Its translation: CASSDSGRETQYF.

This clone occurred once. CDR3 DNA: TGTGCCAGCAGCTTAGGGGTAGCCAGGGTCGGGTACGAGCAGTACTTC. It is translated as CASSLGVARVGYEQYF. The rearrangement joins TRBV7-8 to TRBJ2-7, with D possibly being TRBD1 (5 bases). V was trimmed by 1 base and J by 4 bases, leaving 17 bases between them. Germline V gene sequence: CDR1 SGHVS, CDR2 FQNEAQ. The CDR3 has 16 amino acids.

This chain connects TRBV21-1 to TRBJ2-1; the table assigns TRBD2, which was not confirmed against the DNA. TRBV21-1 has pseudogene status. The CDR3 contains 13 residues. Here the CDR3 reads CARPGLASNEQFF. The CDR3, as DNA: TGTGCCAGGCCGGGACTAGCTAGCAATGAGCAGTTCTTC.

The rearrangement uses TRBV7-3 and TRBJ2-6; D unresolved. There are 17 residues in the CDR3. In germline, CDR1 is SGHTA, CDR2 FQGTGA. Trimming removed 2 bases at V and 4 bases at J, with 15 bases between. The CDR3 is CASSLSAVLGGANVLTF. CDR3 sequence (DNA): TGTGCCAGCAGCTTATCTGCGGTTCTCGGAGGGGCCAACGTCCTGACTTTC.

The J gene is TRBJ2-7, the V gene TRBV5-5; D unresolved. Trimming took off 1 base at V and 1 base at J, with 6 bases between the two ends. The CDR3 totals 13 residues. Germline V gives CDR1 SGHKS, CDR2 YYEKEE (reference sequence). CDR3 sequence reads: CASSLYRSYEQYF. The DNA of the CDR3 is TGTGCCAGCAGCTTGTACAGATCCTACGAGCAGTACTTC.

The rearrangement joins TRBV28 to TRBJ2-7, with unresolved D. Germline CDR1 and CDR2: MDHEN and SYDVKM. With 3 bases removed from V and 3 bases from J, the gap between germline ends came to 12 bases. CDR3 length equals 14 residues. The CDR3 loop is CASSFSRFIYEQYF. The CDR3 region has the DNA TGTGCCAGCAGTTTCTCCAGGTTCATCTACGAGCAGTACTTC.

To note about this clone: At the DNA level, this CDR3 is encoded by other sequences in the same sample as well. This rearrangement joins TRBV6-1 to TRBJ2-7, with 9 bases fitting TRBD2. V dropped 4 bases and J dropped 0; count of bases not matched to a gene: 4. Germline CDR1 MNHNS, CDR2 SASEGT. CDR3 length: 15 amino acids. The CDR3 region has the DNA TGTGCCAGCAGTGGGCTAGCGGGAAGCTCCTACGAGCAGTACTTC. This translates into CASSGLAGSSYEQYF.

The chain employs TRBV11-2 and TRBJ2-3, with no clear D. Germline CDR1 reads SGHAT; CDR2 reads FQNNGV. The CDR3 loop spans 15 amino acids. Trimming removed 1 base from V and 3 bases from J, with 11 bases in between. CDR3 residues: CASSLVGDGTDTQYF. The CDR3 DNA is TGTGCCAGCAGCTTAGTCGGAGATGGGACAGATACGCAGTATTTT.

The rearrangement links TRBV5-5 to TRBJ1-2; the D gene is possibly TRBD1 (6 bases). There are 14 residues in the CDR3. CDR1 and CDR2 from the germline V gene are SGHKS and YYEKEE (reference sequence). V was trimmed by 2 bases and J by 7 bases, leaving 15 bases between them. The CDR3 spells CASSLGTTVFGYTF. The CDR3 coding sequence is TGTGCCAGCAGCTTAGGGACAACCGTCTTTGGCTACACCTTC.

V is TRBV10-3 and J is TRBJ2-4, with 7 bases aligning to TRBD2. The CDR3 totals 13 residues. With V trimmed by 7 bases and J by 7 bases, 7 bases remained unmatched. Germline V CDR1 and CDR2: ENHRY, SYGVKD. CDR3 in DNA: TGTGCCATCATGGGGTACGGGGGGAACATTCAGTACTTC. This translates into CAIMGYGGNIQYF.